A selection of T cell receptor beta chains follows, all from one sample in a study of cytomegalovirus exposure and HLA in healthy donors. Here immunoSEQ multiplex PCR was the method, and the copy in TCRdb shows in-frame clones only, minus some. This sample has roughly 180,000 clones, with approximately 88% found just once. Sequences were obtained from PBMCs. The receptors derive from a man in his thirties or forties in good health and CMV-seronegative. Each CDR3 is given with its conserved first and last residue. Fields, in order: V gene, clone size, J gene, D gene, CDR3 protein, CDR3 DNA. A D gene is named only where the DNA matches it firmly. Where a row states a size, it is once, few, many or the class of an expanded clone; other rows omit it.

v_call: TRBV29-1
clone_size: -
j_call: TRBJ2-7
d_call: TRBD1
cdr3_aa: CSVRIRQGVKTYEQYF
cdr3_nt: TGCAGCGTAAGAATTAGACAGGGAGTAAAGACTTACGAGCAGTACTTC

v_call: TRBV10-2
clone_size: -
j_call: TRBJ2-5
d_call: TRBD2
cdr3_aa: CASSGASGQETQYF
cdr3_nt: TGCGCCAGCAGTGGCGCTAGCGGCCAAGAGACCCAGTACTTC

v_call: TRBV6-1
clone_size: -
j_call: TRBJ2-7
d_call: TRBD1
cdr3_aa: CAILEGTAKQYF
cdr3_nt: TGTGCCATTCTCGAAGGGACAGCCAAGCAGTACTTC

v_call: TRBV1
clone_size: -
j_call: TRBJ2-7
d_call: -
cdr3_aa: CTSSQGKFSGRANEQYF
cdr3_nt: TGCACCAGCAGCCAGGGGAAATTTAGCGGGAGGGCCAACGAGCAGTACTTC

v_call: TRBV6-4
clone_size: few
j_call: TRBJ2-3
d_call: -
cdr3_aa: CASSEGLEGDTQYF
cdr3_nt: TGTGCCAGCAGTGAAGGTCTAGAAGGAGATACGCAGTATTTT

v_call: TRBV5-1
clone_size: once
j_call: TRBJ2-3
d_call: -
cdr3_aa: CASKSEVRSTQYF
cdr3_nt: TGCGCCAGCAAATCTGAGGTGCGGTCTACGCAGTATTTT

v_call: TRBV18
clone_size: -
j_call: TRBJ2-1
d_call: -
cdr3_aa: CASLPPGDLSYEQFF
cdr3_nt: TGTGCCAGCCTCCCCCCTGGGGACTTGTCCTATGAGCAGTTCTTC

v_call: TRBV15
clone_size: -
j_call: TRBJ1-2
d_call: -
cdr3_aa: CATSRDGGRYGYTF
cdr3_nt: TGTGCCACCAGCAGAGACGGGGGGCGGTACGGCTACACCTTC

v_call: TRBV7-9
clone_size: -
j_call: TRBJ2-1
d_call: -
cdr3_aa: CASSLFGRKNHNEQFF
cdr3_nt: TGTGCCAGCAGCCTTTTCGGGAGAAAGAATCACAATGAGCAGTTCTTC

v_call: TRBV29-1
clone_size: -
j_call: TRBJ2-5
d_call: -
cdr3_aa: CSVVSRGAQETQYF
cdr3_nt: TGCAGCGTTGTCTCCAGGGGAGCCCAAGAGACCCAGTACTTC

v_call: TRBV7-3
clone_size: -
j_call: TRBJ2-3
d_call: -
cdr3_aa: CASGLGRGNTQYF
cdr3_nt: TGTGCCAGCGGCCTTGGTCGCGGGAATACGCAGTATTTT

v_call: TRBV4-2
clone_size: -
j_call: TRBJ2-7
d_call: -
cdr3_aa: CASSQVGSYEQYF
cdr3_nt: TGTGCCAGCAGCCAAGTTGGTAGCTACGAGCAGTACTTC

v_call: TRBV5-6
clone_size: few
j_call: TRBJ1-6
d_call: -
cdr3_aa: CASSSGGASRNSPLHF
cdr3_nt: TGTGCCAGCAGCTCCGGGGGTGCCTCTCGGAATTCACCCCTCCACTTT

v_call: TRBV19
clone_size: -
j_call: TRBJ1-5
d_call: TRBD1
cdr3_aa: CASSMTGAQQSNQPQHF
cdr3_nt: TGTGCCAGTAGTATGACAGGGGCCCAACAAAGCAATCAGCCCCAGCATTTT

v_call: TRBV7-2
clone_size: -
j_call: TRBJ1-3
d_call: -
cdr3_aa: CASSPIPSRGYSGNTIYF
cdr3_nt: TGTGCCAGCAGTCCCATTCCCAGCAGGGGATACTCTGGAAACACCATATATTTT

v_call: TRBV19
clone_size: -
j_call: TRBJ1-1
d_call: -
cdr3_aa: CASSIGQGSWNTEAFF
cdr3_nt: TGTGCCAGTAGTATAGGGCAGGGATCGTGGAACACTGAAGCTTTCTTT

v_call: TRBV19
clone_size: -
j_call: TRBJ1-2
d_call: -
cdr3_aa: CASSIGGNYGYTF
cdr3_nt: TGTGCCAGCAGTATAGGCGGCAACTATGGCTACACCTTC

v_call: TRBV6-1
clone_size: -
j_call: TRBJ1-6
d_call: TRBD1
cdr3_aa: CASSDQGEVYNSPLHF
cdr3_nt: TGTGCCAGCAGTGACCAGGGGGAAGTTTATAATTCACCCCTCCACTTT

v_call: TRBV5-6
clone_size: -
j_call: TRBJ2-2
d_call: -
cdr3_aa: CASSLDRTGELFF
cdr3_nt: TGTGCCAGCAGCTTGGACAGGACCGGGGAGCTGTTTTTT

v_call: TRBV9
clone_size: -
j_call: TRBJ2-7
d_call: TRBD1
cdr3_aa: CASSVGGTGFSYEQYF
cdr3_nt: TGTGCCAGCAGCGTAGGCGGGACAGGGTTTTCCTACGAGCAGTACTTC

v_call: TRBV25-1
clone_size: -
j_call: TRBJ2-1
d_call: TRBD1
cdr3_aa: CASSKTGGSYNEQFF
cdr3_nt: TGTGCCAGCAGTAAGACAGGGGGTTCCTACAATGAGCAGTTCTTC

v_call: TRBV19
clone_size: -
j_call: TRBJ2-7
d_call: -
cdr3_aa: CASSPGLGYEQYF
cdr3_nt: TGTGCCAGTAGCCCGGGACTGGGCTACGAGCAGTACTTC

v_call: TRBV15
clone_size: -
j_call: TRBJ2-7
d_call: -
cdr3_aa: CATSRELEGTIHYEQYF
cdr3_nt: TGTGCCACCAGCAGAGAATTGGAGGGGACCATTCACTACGAGCAGTACTTC

v_call: TRBV18
clone_size: few
j_call: TRBJ2-3
d_call: -
cdr3_aa: CASSPLNTDTQYF
cdr3_nt: TGTGCCAGCTCACCACTAAACACAGATACGCAGTATTTT

v_call: TRBV5-6
clone_size: -
j_call: TRBJ2-5
d_call: -
cdr3_aa: CASSLGLLAIDQETQYF
cdr3_nt: TGTGCCAGCAGCTTGGGTTTACTAGCAATAGATCAAGAGACCCAGTACTTC

v_call: TRBV29-1
clone_size: -
j_call: TRBJ2-1
d_call: -
cdr3_aa: CSVDYRGSYNEQFF
cdr3_nt: TGCAGCGTTGATTATCGGGGATCCTACAATGAGCAGTTCTTC